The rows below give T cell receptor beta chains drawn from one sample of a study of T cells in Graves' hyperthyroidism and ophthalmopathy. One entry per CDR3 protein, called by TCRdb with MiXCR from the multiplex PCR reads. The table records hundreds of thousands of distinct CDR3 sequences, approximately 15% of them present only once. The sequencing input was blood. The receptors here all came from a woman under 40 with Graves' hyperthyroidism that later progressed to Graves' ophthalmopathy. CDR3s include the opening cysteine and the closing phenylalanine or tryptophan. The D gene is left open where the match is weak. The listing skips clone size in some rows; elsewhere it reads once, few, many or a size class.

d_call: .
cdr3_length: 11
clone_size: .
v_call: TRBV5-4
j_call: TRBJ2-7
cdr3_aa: CASSSVQEQYF
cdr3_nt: TGTGCCAGCAGCTCGGTCCAGGAGCAGTACTTC

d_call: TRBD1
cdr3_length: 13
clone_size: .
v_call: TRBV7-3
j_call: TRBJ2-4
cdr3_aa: CASSSDRGGIQYF
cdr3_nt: TGTGCCAGCAGCTCGGACAGGGGGGGCATTCAGTACTTC

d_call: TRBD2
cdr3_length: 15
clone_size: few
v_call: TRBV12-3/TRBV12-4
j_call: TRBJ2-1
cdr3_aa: CASSPGLGGVYEQFF
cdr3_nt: TGTGCCAGCAGTCCCGGACTAGGAGGGGTCTATGAGCAGTTCTTC

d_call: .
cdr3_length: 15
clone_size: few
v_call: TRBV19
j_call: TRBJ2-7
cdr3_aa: CASSMGRLSSYEQYF
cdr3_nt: TGTGCCAGTAGTATGGGGCGGTTATCCTCCTACGAGCAGTACTTC

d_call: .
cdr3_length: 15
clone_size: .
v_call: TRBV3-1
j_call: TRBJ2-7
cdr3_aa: CASSQDGSGWEEQYF
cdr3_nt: TGTGCCAGCAGCCAAGATGGGTCTGGTTGGGAAGAGCAGTACTTC

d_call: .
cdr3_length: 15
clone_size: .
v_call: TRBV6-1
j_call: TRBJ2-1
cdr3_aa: CASIPPGGEYNGQFF
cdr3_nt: TGTGCCAGCATCCCCCCCGGGGGAGAATACAATGGGCAGTTCTTC

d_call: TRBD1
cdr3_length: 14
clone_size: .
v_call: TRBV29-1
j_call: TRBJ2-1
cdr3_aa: CSVEAPGQGYEQFF
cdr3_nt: TGCAGCGTTGAAGCTCCGGGACAGGGCTATGAGCAGTTCTTC

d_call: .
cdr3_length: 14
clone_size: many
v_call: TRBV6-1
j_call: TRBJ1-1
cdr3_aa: CASSSVGIGTEAFF
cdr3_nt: TGTGCCAGCAGTTCGGTAGGGATAGGCACTGAAGCTTTCTTT

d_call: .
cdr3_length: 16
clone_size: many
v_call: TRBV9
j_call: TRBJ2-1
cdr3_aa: CASSVAGTRGSNEQFF
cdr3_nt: TGTGCCAGCAGCGTAGCCGGGACCAGGGGTTCCAATGAGCAGTTCTTC

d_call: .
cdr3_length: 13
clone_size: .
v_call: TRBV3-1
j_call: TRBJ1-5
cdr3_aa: CASSPHGDQPQRF
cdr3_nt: TGTGCCAGCAGCCCCCACGGGGACCAGCCCCAGCGTTTT

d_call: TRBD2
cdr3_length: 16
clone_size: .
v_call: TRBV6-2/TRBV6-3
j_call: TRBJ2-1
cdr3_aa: CASSYSLAESYNEQFF
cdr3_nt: TGTGCCAGCAGTTACTCCCTAGCGGAGTCCTACAATGAGCAGTTCTTC

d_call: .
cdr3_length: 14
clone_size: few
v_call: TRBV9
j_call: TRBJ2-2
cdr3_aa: CASSPQRFTGELFF
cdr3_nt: TGTGCCAGCAGCCCCCAGAGGTTTACCGGGGAGCTGTTTTTT

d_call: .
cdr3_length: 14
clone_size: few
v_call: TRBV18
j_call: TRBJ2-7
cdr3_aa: CASSRQGGAYEQYF
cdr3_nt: TGTGCCAGCTCAAGGCAGGGGGGCGCCTACGAGCAGTACTTC

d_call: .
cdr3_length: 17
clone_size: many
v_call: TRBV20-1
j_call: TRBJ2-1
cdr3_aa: CSARVGGTPSSYNEQFF
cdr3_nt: TGCAGTGCTAGAGTTGGCGGGACTCCCAGCTCCTACAATGAGCAGTTCTTC

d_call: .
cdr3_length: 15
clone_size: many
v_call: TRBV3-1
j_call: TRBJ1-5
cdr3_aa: CASSQDARSGQPQHF
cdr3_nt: TGTGCCAGCAGCCAAGATGCCAGAAGCGGTCAGCCCCAGCATTTT

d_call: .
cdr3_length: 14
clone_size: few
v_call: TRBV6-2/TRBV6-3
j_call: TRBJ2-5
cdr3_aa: CASRTRLEKETQYF
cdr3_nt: TGTGCCAGCAGAACGCGACTAGAAAAAGAGACCCAGTACTTC

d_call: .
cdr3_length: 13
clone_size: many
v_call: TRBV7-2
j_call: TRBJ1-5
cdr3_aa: CASSLGFNQPQHF
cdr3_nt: TGTGCCAGCAGCTTAGGCTTCAATCAGCCCCAGCATTTT

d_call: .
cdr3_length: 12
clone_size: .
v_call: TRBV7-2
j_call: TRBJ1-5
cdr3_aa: CASSLARRQLDF
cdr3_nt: TGTGCCAGCAGCTTAGCTAGGCGGCAGTTGGATTTT

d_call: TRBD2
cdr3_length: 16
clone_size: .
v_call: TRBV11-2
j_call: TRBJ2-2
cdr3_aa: CASSYGGSWNTGELFF
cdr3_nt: TGTGCCAGCAGCTACGGGGGGAGCTGGAACACCGGGGAGCTGTTTTTT

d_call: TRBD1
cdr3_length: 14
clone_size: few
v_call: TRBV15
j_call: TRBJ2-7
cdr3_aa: CATSNRGPLYEQYF
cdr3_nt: TGTGCCACCAGCAACAGGGGACCGTTGTACGAGCAGTACTTC

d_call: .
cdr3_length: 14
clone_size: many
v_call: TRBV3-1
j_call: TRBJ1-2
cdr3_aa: CASSLTEANYGYTF
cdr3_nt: TGTGCCAGCAGCCTCACCGAAGCTAACTATGGCTACACCTTC

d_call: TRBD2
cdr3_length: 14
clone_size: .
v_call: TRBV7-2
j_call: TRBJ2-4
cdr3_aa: CASSSGGGLDIQYF
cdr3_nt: TGTGCCAGCAGCTCGGGGGGGGGTTTGGACATTCAGTACTTC

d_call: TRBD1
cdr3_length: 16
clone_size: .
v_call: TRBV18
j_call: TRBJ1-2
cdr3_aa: CASSPPGQFSFYGYTF
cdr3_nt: TGTGCCAGCTCACCGCCGGGACAGTTTTCTTTTTATGGCTACACCTTC

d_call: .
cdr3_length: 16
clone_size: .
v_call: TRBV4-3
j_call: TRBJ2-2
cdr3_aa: CASSQDFNANTGELFF
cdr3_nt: TGCGCCAGCAGCCAAGATTTTAACGCGAACACCGGGGAGCTGTTTTTT

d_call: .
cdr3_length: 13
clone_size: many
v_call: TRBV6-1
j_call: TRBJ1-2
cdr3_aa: CASSTMGNYGYTF
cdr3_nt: TGTGCCAGCAGTACCATGGGGAACTATGGCTACACCTTC

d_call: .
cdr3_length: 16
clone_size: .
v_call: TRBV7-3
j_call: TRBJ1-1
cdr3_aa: CASSLTGDTANTEAFF
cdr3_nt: TGTGCCAGCAGCTTAACGGGGGACACCGCCAACACTGAAGCTTTCTTT

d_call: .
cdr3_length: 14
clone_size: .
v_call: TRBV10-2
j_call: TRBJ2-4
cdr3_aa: CASTGDLAKNIQYF
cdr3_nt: TGCGCCAGCACAGGGGACCTAGCCAAAAACATTCAGTACTTC

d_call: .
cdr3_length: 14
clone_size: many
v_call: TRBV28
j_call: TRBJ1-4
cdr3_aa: CASSSGQFNEKLFF
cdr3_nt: TGTGCCAGCAGTTCTGGACAGTTTAATGAAAAACTGTTTTTT

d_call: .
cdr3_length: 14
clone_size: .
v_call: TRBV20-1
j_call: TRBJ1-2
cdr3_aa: CSAREPQGLYGYTF
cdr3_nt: TGCAGTGCTAGAGAGCCCCAGGGGTTGTATGGCTACACCTTC

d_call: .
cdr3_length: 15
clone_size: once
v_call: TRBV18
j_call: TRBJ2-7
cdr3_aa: CASSPPSTSSYEQYF
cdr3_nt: TGTGCCAGCTCACCACCATCCACTTCCTCCTACGAGCAGTACTTC

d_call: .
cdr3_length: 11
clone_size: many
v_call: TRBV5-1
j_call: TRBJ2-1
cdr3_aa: CASSQNNEQFF
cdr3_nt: TGTGCCAGCAGTCAAAACAATGAGCAGTTCTTC

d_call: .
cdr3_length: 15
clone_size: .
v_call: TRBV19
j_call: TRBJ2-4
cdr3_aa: CASSIIMEGKNIQYF
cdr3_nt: TGTGCCAGTAGTATTATCATGGAAGGCAAAAACATTCAGTACTTC

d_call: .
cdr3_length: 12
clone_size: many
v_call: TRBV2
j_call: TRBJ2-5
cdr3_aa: CASSEVQETQYF
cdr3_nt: TGTGCCAGCAGTGAAGTCCAAGAGACCCAGTACTTC

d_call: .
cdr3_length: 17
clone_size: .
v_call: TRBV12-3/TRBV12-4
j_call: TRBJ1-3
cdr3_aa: CASSWGWGGSSGNTIYF
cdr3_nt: TGTGCCAGCAGTTGGGGGTGGGGCGGATCCTCTGGAAACACCATATATTTT

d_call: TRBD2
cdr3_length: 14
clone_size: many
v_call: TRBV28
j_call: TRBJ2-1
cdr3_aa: CASLRDYGVDEQFF
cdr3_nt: TGTGCCAGCCTCCGGGACTACGGGGTCGATGAGCAGTTCTTC

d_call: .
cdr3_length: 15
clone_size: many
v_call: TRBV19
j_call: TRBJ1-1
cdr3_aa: CASSMGGALNTEAFF
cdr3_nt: TGTGCCAGTAGTATGGGTGGGGCATTGAACACTGAAGCTTTCTTT

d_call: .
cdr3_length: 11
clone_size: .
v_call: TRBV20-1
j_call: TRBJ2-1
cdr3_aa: CSAGSGNEQFF
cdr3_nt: TGCAGTGCGGGATCCGGCAATGAGCAGTTCTTC

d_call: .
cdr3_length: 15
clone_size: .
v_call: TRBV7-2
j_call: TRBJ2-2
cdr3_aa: CASSPGAGDTGELFF
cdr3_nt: TGTGCCAGCAGCCCGGGAGCCGGCGACACCGGGGAGCTGTTTTTT

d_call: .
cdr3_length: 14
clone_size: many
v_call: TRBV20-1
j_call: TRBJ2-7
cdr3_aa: CSASDGRVGYEQYF
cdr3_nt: TGCAGTGCCTCCGATGGACGGGTTGGCTACGAGCAGTACTTC

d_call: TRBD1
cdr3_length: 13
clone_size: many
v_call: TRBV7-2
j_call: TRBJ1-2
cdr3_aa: CASSSYRGQGYTF
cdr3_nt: TGTGCCAGCAGCTCTTACAGGGGGCAAGGCTACACCTTC

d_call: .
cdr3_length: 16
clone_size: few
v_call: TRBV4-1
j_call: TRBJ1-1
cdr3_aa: CASSHLNYPLNTEAFF
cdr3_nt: TGCGCCAGCAGCCACCTCAATTACCCCTTGAACACTGAAGCTTTCTTT

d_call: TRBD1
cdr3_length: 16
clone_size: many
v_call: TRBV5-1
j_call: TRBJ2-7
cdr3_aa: CASSLNQGQGVYEQYF
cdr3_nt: TGCGCCAGCAGCTTGAACCAAGGTCAGGGGGTCTACGAGCAGTACTTC

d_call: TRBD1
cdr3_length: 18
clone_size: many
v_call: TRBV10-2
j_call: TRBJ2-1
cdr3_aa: CASSESRPGTAPYNEQFF
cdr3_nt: TGCGCCAGCAGTGAGTCTCGACCCGGGACAGCCCCATACAATGAGCAGTTCTTC

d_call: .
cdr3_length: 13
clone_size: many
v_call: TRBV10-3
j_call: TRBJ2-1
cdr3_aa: CAISESTPNEQFF
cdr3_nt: TGTGCCATCAGTGAGTCCACCCCCAATGAGCAGTTCTTC

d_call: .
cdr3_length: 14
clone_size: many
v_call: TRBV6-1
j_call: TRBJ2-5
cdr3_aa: CASSYGTHGETQYF
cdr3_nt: TGTGCCAGCAGTTATGGCACCCACGGGGAGACCCAGTACTTC

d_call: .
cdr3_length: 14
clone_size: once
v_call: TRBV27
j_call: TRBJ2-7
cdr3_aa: CASSLRTASYERYF
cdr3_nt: TGTGCCAGCAGTTTACGGACAGCTTCCTACGAGCGGTACTTC

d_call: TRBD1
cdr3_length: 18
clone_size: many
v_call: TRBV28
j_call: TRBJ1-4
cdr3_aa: CASSLERQGAWGDEKLFF
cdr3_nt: TGTGCCAGCAGCCTGGAGCGACAGGGGGCATGGGGAGATGAAAAACTGTTTTTT

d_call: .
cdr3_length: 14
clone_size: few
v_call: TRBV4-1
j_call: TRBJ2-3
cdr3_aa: CASSQLSNTDTQYF
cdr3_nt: TGCGCCAGCAGCCAGCTTTCTAACACAGATACGCAGTATTTT

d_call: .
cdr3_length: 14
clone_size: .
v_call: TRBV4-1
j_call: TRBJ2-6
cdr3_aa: CASSRRVGANVLTF
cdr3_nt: TGCGCCAGCAGCCGACGGGTCGGGGCCAACGTCCTGACTTTC

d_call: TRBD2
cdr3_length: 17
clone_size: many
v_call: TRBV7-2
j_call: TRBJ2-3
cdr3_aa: CASSLAGRASGPDTQYF
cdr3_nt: TGTGCCAGCAGCTTAGCGGGGCGGGCTAGCGGGCCAGATACGCAGTATTTT

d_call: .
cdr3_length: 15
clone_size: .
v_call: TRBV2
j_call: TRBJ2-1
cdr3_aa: CASSEVRGRYNEQFF
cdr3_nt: TGTGCCAGCAGTGAAGTTAGGGGGAGGTACAATGAGCAGTTCTTC

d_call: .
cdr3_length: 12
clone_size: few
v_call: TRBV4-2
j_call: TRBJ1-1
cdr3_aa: CASSQSDTEAFF
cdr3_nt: TGTGCCAGCAGCCAGTCCGACACTGAAGCTTTCTTT

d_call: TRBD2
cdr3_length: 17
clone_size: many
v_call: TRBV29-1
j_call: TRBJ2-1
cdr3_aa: CSSGGGTLPGRAIEQFF
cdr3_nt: TGCAGCAGTGGGGGGGGAACACTCCCCGGGAGGGCCATTGAGCAGTTCTTC

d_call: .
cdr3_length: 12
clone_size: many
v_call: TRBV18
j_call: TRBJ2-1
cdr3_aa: CASSSTGDEQFF
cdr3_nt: TGTGCCAGCTCATCAACGGGAGATGAGCAGTTCTTC

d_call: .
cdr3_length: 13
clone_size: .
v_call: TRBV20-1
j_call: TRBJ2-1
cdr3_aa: CSARKQVYYEQFF
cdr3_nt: TGCAGTGCTAGAAAACAGGTCTATTACGAGCAGTTCTTC